This T cell receptor beta chain was recorded in a study of blood T cell repertoires in COVID-19. Study-wide context: COVID-19 samples from acute and convalescent phases originated in the United States, Italy and Spain.

Using immunoSEQ multiplex PCR, the repertoire was profiled, and TCRdb retains in-frame clones only, with some absent. The table lists about 480,000 clones, roughly 90% of them singletons, with 4.3% in the top ten. The CDR3 extends over 16 amino acids. Trimming removed 7 bases at V and 0 bases at J, with 16 bases between. The germline CDR1 and CDR2 sequences are LNHDA and SQIVND (reference sequence). The sample comprised peripheral blood. The TCR originated in a woman in her twenties or thirties with acute or convalescent COVID-19. The V gene is TRBV19, the J gene TRBJ1-3; D not resolved. In DNA form, the CDR3 reads TGTGCCAGTACTTATGGCGCCGGGAGCTCTGGAAACACCATATATTTT. Amino acid sequence: CASTYGAGSSGNTIYF.